The sample holds one count of the clone carrying this T cell receptor (beta chain). Antigen specificity is unknown. The entry originates in a study of Ad26.COV2.S vaccination and SARS-CoV-2 variants. Clones were read by immunoSEQ multiplex PCR, and TCRdb kept only the in-frame ones, dropping some. The data hold approximately 150,000 clones, with around 86% observed a single time. Losses at the gene ends were 5 bases for V and 15 bases for J; bases not matched to a gene: 11. This CDR3 region has 13 residues. The V gene's germline CDR1 is SNHLY and CDR2 FYNNEI. Study-level points and caveats: Possibly, TCR breadth and depth analyses underestimated total T cell responses. Reportedly, after vaccination the spike-specific CD8+ and CD4+ T cell responses displayed substantial breadth. Spike-specific TCR breadth in vaccine recipients exceeded that seen in placebo recipients. Vaccine and placebo recipients had similar non-spike TCR breadth.

The rearrangement joins TRBV2 to TRBJ2-1; 9 bases are a match to TRBD1. The TCR originated in a human donor who had recovered from COVID-19. The sample was peripheral blood, taken after recovery from COVID-19. The CDR3 sequence is CASSPTGGVRPFF. In DNA, the CDR3 is TGTGCCAGCAGTCCTACAGGGGGCGTTCGGCCGTTCTTC.